The sequence of this T cell receptor (beta chain) was determined in a study of blood T cells in healthy people across ages. A J-beta primer mix and a sample-barcoded 5' primer were used in a second PCR of roughly 6 to 12 cycles. TCRdb re-called the 5' RACE reads with MiXCR, one entry per CDR3 protein. The table lists about 1.8 million distinct CDR3 sequences, just under 50% of them singletons, with 2.1% in the top ten. Germline CDR1 MGHDK, CDR2 SYGVNS. The CDR3 is made up of 13 amino acids. V dropped 2 bases and J dropped 8; count of bases not matched to a gene: 3. Sequencing input: blood. The origin of this receptor is a woman aged 40 to 50 in good health. The chain has TRBV25-1 and TRBJ1-2; 9 bases map to TRBD1. This chain's CDR3 is CASSETGGLGYTF. In nucleotides, the CDR3 is TGTGCCAGCAGTGAAACAGGGGGCCTAGGCTACACCTTC.